This T cell receptor (beta chain) was recovered during a study of T cells after yellow fever vaccination. One entry per CDR3 protein results from TCRdb running MiXCR on the 5' RACE reads. This table holds a few hundred thousand distinct CDR3 sequences, 7% to 10% found once. Study-wide findings and caveats: Reappearance after the booster was seen for most primary-vaccination clones, at about 95% CD4 and 80% to 90% CD8. There was a possibility that FACS-sorted repertoires contained abundant clonotypes contaminating from the bulk population.

The sample holds a few counts of this clonotype. Its antigen remains unknown. This CDR3 is 14 amino acids long. Germline CDR1 and CDR2: SGHDT and YYEEEE. The ends were cut back, 2 bases at V and 5 bases at J, with 10 bases in the middle. V usage is TRBV5-6 and J usage is TRBJ1-4; D is unresolved. This receptor was taken from a man younger than 35 who received the YFV17D yellow fever vaccine. The specimen was PBMCs, collected more than 40 days after the first yellow fever vaccination. DNA for the CDR3: TGTGCCAGCAGCTTCTTCATGGGGAATGAAAAACTGTTTTTT. This encodes CASSFFMGNEKLFF.